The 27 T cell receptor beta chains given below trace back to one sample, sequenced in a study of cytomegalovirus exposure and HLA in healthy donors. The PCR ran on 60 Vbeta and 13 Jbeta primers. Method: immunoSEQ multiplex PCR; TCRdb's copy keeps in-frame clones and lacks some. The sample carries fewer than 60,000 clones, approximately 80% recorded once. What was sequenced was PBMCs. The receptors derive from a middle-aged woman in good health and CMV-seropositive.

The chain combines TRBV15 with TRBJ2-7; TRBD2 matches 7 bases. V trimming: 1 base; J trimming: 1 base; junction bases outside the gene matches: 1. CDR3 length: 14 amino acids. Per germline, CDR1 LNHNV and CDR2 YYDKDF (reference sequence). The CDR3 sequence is CATSRGGGSYEQYF. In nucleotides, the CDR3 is TGTGCCACCAGCAGAGGGGGGGGGTCCTACGAGCAGTACTTC.

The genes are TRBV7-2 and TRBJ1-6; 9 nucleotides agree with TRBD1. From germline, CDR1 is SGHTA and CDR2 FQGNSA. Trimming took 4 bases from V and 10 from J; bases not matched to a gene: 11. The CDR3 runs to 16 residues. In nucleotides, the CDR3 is TGTGCCAGCAGCTCATCCGGCGGGACAGGGAAATCACCCCTCCACTTT. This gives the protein CASSSSGGTGKSPLHF.

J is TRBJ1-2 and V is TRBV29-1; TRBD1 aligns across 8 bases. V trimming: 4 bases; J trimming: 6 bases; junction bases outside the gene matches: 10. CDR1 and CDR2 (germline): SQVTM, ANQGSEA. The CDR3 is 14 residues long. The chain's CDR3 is CSVAGQGRGNGYTF. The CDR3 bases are TGCAGCGTTGCAGGACAGGGACGGGGGAATGGCTACACCTTC.

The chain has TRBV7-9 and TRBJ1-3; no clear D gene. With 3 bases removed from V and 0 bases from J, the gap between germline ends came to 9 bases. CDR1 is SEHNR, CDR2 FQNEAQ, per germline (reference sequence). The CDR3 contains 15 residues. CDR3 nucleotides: TGTGCCAGCAGCTTGAGAGAGTTCTCTGGAAACACCATATATTTT. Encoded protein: CASSLREFSGNTIYF.

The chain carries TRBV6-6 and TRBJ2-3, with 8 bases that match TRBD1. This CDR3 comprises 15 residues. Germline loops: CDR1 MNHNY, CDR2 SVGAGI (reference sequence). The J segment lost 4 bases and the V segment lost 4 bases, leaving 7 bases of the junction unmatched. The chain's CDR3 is CASSSSGTGSDTQYF. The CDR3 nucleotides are TGTGCCAGCAGTTCATCCGGGACAGGTTCAGATACGCAGTATTTT.

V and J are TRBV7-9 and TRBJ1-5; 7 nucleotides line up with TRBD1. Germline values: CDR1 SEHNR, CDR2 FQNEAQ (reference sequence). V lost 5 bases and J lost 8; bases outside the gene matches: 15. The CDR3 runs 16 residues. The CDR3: CASSRGQGGGLEPQHF. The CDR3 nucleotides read TGTGCCAGCAGCCGTGGGCAGGGGGGTGGTCTAGAGCCCCAGCATTTT.

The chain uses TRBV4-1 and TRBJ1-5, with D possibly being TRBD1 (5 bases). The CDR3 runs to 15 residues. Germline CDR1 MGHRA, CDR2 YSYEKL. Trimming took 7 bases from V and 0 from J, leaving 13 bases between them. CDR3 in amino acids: CASTLTENSNQPQHF. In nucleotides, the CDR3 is TGCGCCAGCACCCTGACAGAGAATAGCAATCAGCCCCAGCATTTT.

CDR3 nucleotide sequence: TGTGCCAGCGGGGGACAGCGGAATCAGCCCCAGCATTTT. Amino acids: CASGGQRNQPQHF. The chain has TRBV6-5 and TRBJ1-5, with TRBD1 matching 7 bases. CDR3 length: 13 residues. The germline V gene has CDR1 MNHEY and CDR2 SVGAGI. J was trimmed by 4 bases and V by 8 bases; bases with no gene match: 5.

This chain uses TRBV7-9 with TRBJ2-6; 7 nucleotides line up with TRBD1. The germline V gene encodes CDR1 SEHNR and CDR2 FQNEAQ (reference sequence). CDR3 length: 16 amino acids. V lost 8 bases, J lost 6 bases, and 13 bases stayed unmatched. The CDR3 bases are TGTGCCAGCGAGGGGACAGCCCCTAGGGTGGCCAACGTCCTGACTTTC. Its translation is CASEGTAPRVANVLTF.

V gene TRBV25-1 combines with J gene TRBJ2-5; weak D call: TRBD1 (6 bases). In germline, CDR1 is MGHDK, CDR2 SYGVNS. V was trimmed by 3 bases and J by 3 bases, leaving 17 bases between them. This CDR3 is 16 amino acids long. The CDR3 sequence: CASSEGPNRVKETQYF. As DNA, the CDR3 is TGTGCCAGCAGTGAGGGACCTAACAGGGTGAAAGAGACCCAGTACTTC.

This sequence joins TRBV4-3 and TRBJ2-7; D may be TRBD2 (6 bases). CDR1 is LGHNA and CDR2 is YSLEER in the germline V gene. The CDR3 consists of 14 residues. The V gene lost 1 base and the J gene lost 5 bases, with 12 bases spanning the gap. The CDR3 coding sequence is TGCGCCAGCAGCCAAGCCCCGGGGGACCACGAGCAGTACTTC. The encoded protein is CASSQAPGDHEQYF.

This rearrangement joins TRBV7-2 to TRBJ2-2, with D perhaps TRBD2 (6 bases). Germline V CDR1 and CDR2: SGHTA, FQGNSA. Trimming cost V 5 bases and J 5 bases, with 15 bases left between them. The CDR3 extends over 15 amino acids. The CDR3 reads CASSRRSAGTGELFF. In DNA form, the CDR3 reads TGTGCCAGCAGCCGCCGGAGTGCGGGGACCGGGGAGCTGTTTTTT. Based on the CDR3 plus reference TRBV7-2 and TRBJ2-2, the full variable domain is GAGVSQSPSNKVTEKGKDVELRCDPISGHTALYWYRQSLGQGLEFLIYFQGNSAPDKSGLPSDRFSAERTGGSVSTLTIQRTQQEDSAVYLCASSRRSAGTGELFFGEGSRLTVL.

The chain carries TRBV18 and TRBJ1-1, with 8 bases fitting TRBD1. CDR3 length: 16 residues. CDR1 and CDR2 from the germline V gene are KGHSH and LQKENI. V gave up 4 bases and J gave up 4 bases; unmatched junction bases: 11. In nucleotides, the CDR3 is TGTGCCAGCTCACGTGACAGGGGAGGAGGCGGCACTGAAGCTTTCTTT. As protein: CASSRDRGGGGTEAFF.

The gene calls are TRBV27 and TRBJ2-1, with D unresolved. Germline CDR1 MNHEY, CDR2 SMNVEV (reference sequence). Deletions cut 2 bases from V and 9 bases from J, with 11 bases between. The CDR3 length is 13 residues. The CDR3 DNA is TGTGCCAGCAGTTTACGGTTGGTAAGTGAGCAGTTCTTC. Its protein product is CASSLRLVSEQFF.

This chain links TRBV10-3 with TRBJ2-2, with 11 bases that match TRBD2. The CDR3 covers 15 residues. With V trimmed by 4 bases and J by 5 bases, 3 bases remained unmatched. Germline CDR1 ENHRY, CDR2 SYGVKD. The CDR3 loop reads CAISVAGGPTGELFF. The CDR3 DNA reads TGTGCCATCAGTGTAGCGGGGGGGCCTACCGGGGAGCTGTTTTTT.

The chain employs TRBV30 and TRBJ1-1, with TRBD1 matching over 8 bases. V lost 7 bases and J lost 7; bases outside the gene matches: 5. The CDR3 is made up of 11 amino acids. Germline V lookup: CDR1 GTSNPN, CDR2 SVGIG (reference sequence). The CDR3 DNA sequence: TGTGCCTTCGACAGGGGCTATGAAGCTTTCTTT. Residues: CAFDRGYEAFF.

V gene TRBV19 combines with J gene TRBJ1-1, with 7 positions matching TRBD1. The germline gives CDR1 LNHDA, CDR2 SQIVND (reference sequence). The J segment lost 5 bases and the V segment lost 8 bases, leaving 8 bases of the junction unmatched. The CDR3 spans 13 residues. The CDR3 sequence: CASAAVRGTEAFF. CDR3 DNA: TGTGCCAGTGCGGCGGTCAGGGGGACTGAAGCTTTCTTT.

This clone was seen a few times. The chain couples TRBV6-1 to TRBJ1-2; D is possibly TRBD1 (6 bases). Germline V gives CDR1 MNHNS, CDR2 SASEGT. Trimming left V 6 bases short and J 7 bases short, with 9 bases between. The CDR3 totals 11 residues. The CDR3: CASRGAGGYTF. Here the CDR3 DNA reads TGTGCCAGCAGGGGGGCAGGTGGCTACACCTTC.

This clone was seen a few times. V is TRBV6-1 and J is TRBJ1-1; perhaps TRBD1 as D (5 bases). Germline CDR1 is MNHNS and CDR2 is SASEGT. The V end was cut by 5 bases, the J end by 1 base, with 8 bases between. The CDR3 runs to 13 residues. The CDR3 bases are TGTGCCAGCAGTTTACAGGAGAACACTGAAGCTTTCTTT. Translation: CASSLQENTEAFF.

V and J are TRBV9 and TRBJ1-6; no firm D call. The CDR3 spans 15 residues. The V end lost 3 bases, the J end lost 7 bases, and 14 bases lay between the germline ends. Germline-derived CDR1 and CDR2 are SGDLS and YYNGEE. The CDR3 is CASSAVDTLNSPLHF. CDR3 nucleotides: TGTGCCAGCAGCGCGGTCGACACTCTGAATTCACCCCTCCACTTT.

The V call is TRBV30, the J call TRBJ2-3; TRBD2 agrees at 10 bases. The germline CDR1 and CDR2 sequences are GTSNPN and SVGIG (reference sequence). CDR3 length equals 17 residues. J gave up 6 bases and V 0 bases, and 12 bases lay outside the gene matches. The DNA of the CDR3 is TGTGCCTGGAGTGTACGAAGCGGGGGGGCACAATTGGATACGCAGTATTTT. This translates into CAWSVRSGGAQLDTQYF.

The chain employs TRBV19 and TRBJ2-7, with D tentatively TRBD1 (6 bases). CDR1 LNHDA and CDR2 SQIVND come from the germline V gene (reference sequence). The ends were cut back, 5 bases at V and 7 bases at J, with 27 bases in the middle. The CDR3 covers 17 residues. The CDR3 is CASSPQPYRVTTFEQYF. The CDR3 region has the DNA TGTGCCAGTAGTCCCCAGCCTTACAGGGTTACTACGTTTGAGCAGTACTTC. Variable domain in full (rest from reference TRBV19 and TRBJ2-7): DGGITQSPKYLFRKEGQNVTLSCEQNLNHDAMYWYRQDPGQGLRLIYYSQIVNDFQKGDIAEGYSVSREKKESFPLTVTSAQKNPTAFYLCASSPQPYRVTTFEQYFGPGTRLTVT.

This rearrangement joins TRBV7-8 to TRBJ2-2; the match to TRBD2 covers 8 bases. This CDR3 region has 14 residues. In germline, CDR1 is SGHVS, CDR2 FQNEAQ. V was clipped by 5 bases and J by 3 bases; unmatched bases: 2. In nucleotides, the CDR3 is TGTGCCAGCAGCCCGGGGGGGCACACCGGGGAGCTGTTTTTT. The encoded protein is CASSPGGHTGELFF.

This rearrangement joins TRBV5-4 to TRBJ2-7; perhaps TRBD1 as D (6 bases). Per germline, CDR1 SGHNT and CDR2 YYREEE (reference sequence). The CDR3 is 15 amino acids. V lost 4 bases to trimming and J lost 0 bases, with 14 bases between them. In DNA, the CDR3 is TGTGCCAGCAGCACACGGACAGACGCCTCCTACGAGCAGTACTTC. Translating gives CASSTRTDASYEQYF.

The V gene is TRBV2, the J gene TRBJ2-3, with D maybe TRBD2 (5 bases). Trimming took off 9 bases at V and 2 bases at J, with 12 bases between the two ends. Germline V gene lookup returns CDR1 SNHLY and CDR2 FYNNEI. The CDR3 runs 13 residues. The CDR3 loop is CASTREITDTQYF. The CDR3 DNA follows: TGTGCCAGTACTCGGGAAATCACAGATACGCAGTATTTT. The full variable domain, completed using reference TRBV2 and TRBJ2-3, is EPEVTQTPSHQVTQMGQEVILRCVPISNHLYFYWYRQILGQKVEFLVSFYNNEISEKSEIFDDQFSVERPDGSNFTLKIRSTKLEDSAMYFCASTREITDTQYFGPGTRLTVL.

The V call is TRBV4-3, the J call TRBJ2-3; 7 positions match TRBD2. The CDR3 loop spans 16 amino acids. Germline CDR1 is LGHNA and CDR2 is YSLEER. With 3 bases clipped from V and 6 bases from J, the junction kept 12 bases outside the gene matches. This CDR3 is CASSHQTSEKIDTQYF. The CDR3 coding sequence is TGCGCCAGCAGCCACCAAACTAGCGAAAAAATCGATACGCAGTATTTT.

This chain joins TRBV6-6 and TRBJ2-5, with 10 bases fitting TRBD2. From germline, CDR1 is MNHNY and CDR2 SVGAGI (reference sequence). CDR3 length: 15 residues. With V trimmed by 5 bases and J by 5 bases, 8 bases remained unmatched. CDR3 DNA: TGTGCCAGCAGTCCTCATACAGCGGGGGGGGAGACCCAGTACTTC. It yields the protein CASSPHTAGGETQYF.